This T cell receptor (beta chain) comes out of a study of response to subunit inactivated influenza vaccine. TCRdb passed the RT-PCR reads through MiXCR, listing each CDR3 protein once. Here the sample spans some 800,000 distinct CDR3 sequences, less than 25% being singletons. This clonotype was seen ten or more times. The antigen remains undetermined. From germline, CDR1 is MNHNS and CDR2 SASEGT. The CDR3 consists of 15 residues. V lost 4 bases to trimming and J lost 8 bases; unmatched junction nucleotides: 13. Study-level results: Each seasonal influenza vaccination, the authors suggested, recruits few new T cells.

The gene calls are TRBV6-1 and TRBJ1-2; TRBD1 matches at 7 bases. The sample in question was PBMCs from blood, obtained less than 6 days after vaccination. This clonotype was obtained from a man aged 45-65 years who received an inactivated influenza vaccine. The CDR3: CASSVSGGDSGGYTF. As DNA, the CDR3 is TGTGCCAGCAGTGTTTCAGGGGGTGACAGCGGCGGCTACACCTTC.